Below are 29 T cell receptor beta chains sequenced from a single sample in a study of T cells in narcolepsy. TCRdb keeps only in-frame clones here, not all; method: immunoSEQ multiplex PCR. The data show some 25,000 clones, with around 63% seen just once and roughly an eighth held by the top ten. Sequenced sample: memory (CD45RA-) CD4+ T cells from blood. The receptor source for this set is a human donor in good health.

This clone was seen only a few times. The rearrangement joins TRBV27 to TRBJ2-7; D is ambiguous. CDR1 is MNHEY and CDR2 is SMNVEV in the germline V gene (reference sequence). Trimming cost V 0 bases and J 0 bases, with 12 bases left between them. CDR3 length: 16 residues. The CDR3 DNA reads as TGTGCCAGCAGTTTATCAAGGACGGCTAGCTCCTACGAGCAGTACTTC. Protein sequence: CASSLSRTASSYEQYF.

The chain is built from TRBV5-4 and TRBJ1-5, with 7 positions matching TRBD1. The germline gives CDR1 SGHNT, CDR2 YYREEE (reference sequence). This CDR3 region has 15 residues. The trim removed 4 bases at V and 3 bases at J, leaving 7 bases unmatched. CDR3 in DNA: TGTGCCAGCAGCCCCGACGGACAGGCCAATCAGCCCCAGCATTTT. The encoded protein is CASSPDGQANQPQHF.

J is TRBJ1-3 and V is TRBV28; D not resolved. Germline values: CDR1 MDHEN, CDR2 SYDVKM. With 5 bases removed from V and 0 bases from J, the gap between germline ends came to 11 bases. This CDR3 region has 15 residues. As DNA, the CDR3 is TGTGCCAGCAGTCCATCTTCCCACTCTGGAAACACCATATATTTT. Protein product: CASSPSSHSGNTIYF.

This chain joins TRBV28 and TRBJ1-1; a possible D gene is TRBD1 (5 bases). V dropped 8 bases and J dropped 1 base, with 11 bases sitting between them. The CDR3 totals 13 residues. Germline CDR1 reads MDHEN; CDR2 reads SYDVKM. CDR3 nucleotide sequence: TGTGCCAGCCAACGGGGCGCGAACACTGAAGCTTTCTTT. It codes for CASQRGANTEAFF.

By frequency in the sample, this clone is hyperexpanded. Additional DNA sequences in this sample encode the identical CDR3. The CDR3 sequence is CASSELSSRQPQHF. CDR3 DNA: TGTGCCAGCAGTGAACTAAGTTCTCGACAGCCCCAGCATTTT. V usage is TRBV6-1 and J usage is TRBJ1-5; no clear D gene. The CDR3 runs 14 residues. Trimming took off 2 bases at V and 7 bases at J, with 12 bases between the two ends. Germline assignment: CDR1 MNHNS and CDR2 SASEGT.

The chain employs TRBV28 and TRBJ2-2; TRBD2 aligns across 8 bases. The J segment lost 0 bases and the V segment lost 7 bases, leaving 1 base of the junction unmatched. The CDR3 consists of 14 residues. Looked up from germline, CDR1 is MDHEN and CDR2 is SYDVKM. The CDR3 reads CASNSGANTGELFF. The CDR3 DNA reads TGTGCCAGCAATAGCGGGGCGAACACCGGGGAGCTGTTTTTT.

CDR3 DNA: TGTGCCAGCACGGTAGGGGGTCTCAGTGATACGCAGTATTTT. Translated, it gives CASTVGGLSDTQYF. This rearrangement joins TRBV28 to TRBJ2-3, with D possibly TRBD1 on 6 matching bases. The CDR3 has 14 residues. Germline V gene data show CDR1 as MDHEN and CDR2 as SYDVKM. Trimming removed 7 bases at V and 6 bases at J, with 17 bases between.

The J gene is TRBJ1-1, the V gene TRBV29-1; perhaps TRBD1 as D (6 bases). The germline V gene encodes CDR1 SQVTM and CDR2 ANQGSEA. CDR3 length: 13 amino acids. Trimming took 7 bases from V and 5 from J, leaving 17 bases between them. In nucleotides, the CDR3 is TGCAGCGCTTCAGCATTCGGACAGACTGAAGCTTTCTTT. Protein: CSASAFGQTEAFF.

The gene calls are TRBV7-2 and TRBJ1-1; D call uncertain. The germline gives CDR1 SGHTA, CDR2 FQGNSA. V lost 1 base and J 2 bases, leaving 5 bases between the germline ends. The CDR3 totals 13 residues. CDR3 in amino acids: CASSLGANTEAFF. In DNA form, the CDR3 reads TGTGCCAGCAGCTTAGGGGCAAACACTGAAGCTTTCTTT.

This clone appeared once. CDR3 DNA sequence: TGCGCCAGCAGCCAAGACCCACAGGCCCAAGCTTTCTTT. Amino acid sequence: CASSQDPQAQAFF. The rearrangement joins TRBV4-1 to TRBJ1-1; maybe TRBD1 (5 bases). Germline V CDR1 and CDR2: MGHRA, YSYEKL. Trimming took off 0 bases at V and 9 bases at J, with 11 bases between the two ends. The CDR3 is made up of 13 amino acids.

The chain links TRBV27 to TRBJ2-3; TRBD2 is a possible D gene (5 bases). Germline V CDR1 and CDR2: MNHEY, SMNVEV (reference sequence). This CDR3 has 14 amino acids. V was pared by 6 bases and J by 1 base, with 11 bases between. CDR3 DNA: TGTGCCAGCAGCCTGAGGGTGGGCACAGATACGCAGTATTTT. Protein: CASSLRVGTDTQYF.

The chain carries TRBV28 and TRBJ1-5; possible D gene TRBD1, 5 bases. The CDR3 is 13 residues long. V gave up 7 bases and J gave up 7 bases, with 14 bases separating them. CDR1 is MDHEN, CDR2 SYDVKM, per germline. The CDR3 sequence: CASTLGGVQPQHF. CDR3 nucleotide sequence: TGTGCCAGCACCTTGGGAGGGGTCCAGCCCCAGCATTTT.

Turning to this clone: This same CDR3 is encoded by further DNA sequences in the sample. CDR3 DNA sequence: TGTGCCAGCAGCCGGTCAGATACGCAGTATTTT. It is translated as CASSRSDTQYF. The chain uses TRBV28 and TRBJ2-3; D is unclear. This CDR3 has 11 residues. Germline values: CDR1 MDHEN, CDR2 SYDVKM. Trimming shortened V by 6 bases and J by 4 bases, and 5 bases separated the two germline ends.

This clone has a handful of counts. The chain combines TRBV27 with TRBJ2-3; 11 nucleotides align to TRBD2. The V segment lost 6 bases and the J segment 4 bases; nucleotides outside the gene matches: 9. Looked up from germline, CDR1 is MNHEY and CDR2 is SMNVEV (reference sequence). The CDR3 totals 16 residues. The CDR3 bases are TGTGCCAGCAGGACTAGCGGGGTAGAGGTGGCAGATACGCAGTATTTT. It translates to CASRTSGVEVADTQYF.

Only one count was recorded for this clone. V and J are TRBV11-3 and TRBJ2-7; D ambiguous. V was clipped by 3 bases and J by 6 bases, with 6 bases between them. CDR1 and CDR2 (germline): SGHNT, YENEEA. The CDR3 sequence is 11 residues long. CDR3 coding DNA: TGTGCCAGCAGCTTGGGCGTCGAGCAGTACTTC. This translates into CASSLGVEQYF. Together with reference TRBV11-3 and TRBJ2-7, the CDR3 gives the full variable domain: EAGVVQSPRYKIIEKKQPVAFWCNPISGHNTLYWYLQNLGQGPELLIRYENEEAVDDSQLPKDRFSAERLKGVDSTLKIQPAELGDSAVYLCASSLGVEQYFGPGTRLTVT.

The CDR3 region is CAWSISSLYTF. The DNA for the CDR3 is TGTGCCTGGAGTATATCTTCTCTTTACACCTTC. The V gene is TRBV30, the J gene TRBJ1-2; D gene uncertain. The CDR3 is 11 amino acids. Per germline, CDR1 GTSNPN and CDR2 SVGIG (reference sequence). V was cut by 2 bases and J by 11 bases, with 12 bases left in between.

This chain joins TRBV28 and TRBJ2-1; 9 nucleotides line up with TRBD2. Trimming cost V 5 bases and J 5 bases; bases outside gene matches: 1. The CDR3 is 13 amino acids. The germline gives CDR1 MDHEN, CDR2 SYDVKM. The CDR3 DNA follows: TGTGCCAGCAGTCTAGCGGGGAACAATGAGCAGTTCTTC. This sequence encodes CASSLAGNNEQFF.

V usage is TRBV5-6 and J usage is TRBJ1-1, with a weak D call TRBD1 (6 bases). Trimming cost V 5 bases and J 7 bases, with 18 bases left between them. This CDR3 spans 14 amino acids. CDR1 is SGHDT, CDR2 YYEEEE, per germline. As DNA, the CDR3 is TGTGCCAGCAGTCTTGGGACACCCACCCATGAAGCTTTCTTT. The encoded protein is CASSLGTPTHEAFF.

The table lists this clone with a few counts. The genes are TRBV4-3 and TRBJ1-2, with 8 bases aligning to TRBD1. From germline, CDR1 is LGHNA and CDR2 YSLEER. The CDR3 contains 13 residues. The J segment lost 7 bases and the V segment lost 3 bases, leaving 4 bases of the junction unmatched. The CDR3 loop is CASSQTGVSGYTF. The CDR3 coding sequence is TGCGCCAGCAGCCAGACAGGGGTGAGTGGCTACACCTTC.

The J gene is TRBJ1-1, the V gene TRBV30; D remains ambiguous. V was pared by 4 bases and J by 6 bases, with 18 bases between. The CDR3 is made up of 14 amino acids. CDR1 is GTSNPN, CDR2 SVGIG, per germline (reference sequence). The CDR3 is CAWIRTPLFSEAFF. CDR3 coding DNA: TGTGCCTGGATCCGGACCCCCCTTTTTTCTGAAGCTTTCTTT. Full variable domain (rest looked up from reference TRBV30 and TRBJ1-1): SQTIHQWPATLVQPVGSPLSLECTVEGTSNPNLYWYRQAAGRGLQLLFYSVGIGQISSEVPQNLSASRPQDRQFILSSKKLLLSDSGFYLCAWIRTPLFSEAFFGQGTRLTVV.

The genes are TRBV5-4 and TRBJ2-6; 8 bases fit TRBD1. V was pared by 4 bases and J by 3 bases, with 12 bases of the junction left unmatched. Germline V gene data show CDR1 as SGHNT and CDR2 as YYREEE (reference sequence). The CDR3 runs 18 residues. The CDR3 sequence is CASSLGSRQGSGANVLTF. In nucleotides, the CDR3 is TGTGCCAGCAGCCTGGGATCGCGACAGGGGAGTGGGGCCAACGTCCTGACTTTC.

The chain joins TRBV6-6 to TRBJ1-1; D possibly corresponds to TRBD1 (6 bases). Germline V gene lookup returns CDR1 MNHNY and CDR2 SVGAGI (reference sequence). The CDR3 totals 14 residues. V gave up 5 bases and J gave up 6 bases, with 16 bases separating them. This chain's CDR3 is CASSGGGGRPEAFF. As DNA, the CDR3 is TGTGCCAGCAGTGGTGGAGGGGGGAGGCCTGAAGCTTTCTTT.

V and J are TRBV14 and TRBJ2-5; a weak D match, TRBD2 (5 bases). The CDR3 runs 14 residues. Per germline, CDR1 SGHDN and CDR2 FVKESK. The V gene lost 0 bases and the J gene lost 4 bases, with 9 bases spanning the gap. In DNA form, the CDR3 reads TGTGCCAGCAGCCAAGATCTGGGGAGAGAGACCCAGTACTTC. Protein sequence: CASSQDLGRETQYF.

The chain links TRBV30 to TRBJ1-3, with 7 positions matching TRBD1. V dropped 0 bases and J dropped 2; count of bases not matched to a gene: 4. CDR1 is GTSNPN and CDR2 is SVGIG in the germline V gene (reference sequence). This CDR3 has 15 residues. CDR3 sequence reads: CAWSVRTGAGNTIYF. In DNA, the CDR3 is TGTGCCTGGAGTGTACGGACAGGTGCTGGAAACACCATATATTTT.

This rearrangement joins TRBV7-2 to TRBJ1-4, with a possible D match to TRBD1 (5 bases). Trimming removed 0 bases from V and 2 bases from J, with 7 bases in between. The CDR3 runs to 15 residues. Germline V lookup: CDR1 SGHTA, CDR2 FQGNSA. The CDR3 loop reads CASSLAGHTNEKLFF. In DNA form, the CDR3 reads TGTGCCAGCAGCTTAGCGGGGCACACTAATGAAAAACTGTTTTTT.

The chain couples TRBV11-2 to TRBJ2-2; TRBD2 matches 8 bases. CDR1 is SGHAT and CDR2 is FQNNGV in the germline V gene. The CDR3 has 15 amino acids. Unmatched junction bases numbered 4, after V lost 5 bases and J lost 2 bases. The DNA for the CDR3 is TGTGCCAGCAGCACACTAGCGGCTAACACCGGGGAGCTGTTTTTT. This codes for CASSTLAANTGELFF. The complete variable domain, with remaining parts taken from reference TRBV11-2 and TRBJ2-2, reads EAGVAQSPRYKIIEKRQSVAFWCNPISGHATLYWYQQILGQGPKLLIQFQNNGVVDDSQLPKDRFSAERLKGVDSTLKIQPAKLEDSAVYLCASSTLAANTGELFFGEGSRLTVL.

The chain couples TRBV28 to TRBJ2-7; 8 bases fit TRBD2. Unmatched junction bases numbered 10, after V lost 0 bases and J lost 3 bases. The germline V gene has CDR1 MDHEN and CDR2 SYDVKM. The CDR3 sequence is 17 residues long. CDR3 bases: TGTGCCAGCAGTTTATGGTCGGCGGTAGCGGGATACTACGAGCAGTACTTC. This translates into CASSLWSAVAGYYEQYF.

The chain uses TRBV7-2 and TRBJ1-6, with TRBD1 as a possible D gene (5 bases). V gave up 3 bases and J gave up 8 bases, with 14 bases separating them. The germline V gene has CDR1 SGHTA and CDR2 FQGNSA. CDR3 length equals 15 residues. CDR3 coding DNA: TGTGCCAGCAGCTTTGGACAACCGGACTATTCACCCCTCCACTTT. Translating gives CASSFGQPDYSPLHF.

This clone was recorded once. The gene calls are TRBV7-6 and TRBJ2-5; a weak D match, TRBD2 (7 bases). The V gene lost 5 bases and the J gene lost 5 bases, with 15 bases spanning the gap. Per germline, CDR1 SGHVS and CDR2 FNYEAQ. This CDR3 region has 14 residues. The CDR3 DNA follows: TGTGCCAGCAGCCAGGTGGGGGGGCTGGAGACCCAGTACTTC. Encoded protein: CASSQVGGLETQYF.